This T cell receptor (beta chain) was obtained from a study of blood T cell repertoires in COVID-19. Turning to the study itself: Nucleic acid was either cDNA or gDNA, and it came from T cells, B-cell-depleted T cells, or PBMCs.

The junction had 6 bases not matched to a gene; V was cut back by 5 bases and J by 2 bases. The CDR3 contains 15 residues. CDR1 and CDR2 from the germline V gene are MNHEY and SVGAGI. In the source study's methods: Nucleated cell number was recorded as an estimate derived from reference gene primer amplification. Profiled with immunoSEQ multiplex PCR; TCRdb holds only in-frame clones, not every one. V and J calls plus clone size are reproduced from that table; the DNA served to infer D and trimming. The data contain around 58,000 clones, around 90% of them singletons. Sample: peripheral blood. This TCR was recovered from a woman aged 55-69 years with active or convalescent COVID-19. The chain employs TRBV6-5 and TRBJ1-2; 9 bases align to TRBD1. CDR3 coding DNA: TGTGCCAGCAGTAGTCGACAGGGGGGAAACTATGGCTACACCTTC. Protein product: CASSSRQGGNYGYTF.